One sample yielded the 14 T cell receptor beta chains listed below, sequenced in a study of T cell responses to AZD1222 COVID-19 vaccine. This table comes from immunoSEQ multiplex PCR, and its TCRdb copy is limited to in-frame clones, with some not included. The repertoire includes 150,000 to 200,000 clones, around 90% of them detected once, and around 10% sits in the top ten. Sequences were derived from peripheral blood, sampled 28 days after the second AZD1222 dose. These receptors were taken from an adult who received the AZD1222 COVID-19 vaccine.

Written as DNA, the CDR3 is TGTGCCAGCAGCTTAGAGCGGGGGGTGTACGACAATGAGCAGTTCTTC. Its translation: CASSLERGVYDNEQFF. The chain employs TRBV7-2 and TRBJ2-1; 9 bases match TRBD2. V trimming: 1 base; J trimming: 5 bases; junction bases outside the gene matches: 6. CDR1 and CDR2 from the germline V gene are SGHTA and FQGNSA. This CDR3 contains 16 residues. Using reference TRBV7-2 and TRBJ2-1 for the parts outside the CDR3, the full variable domain is GAGVSQSPSNKVTEKGKDVELRCDPISGHTALYWYRQSLGQGLEFLIYFQGNSAPDKSGLPSDRFSAERTGGSVSTLTIQRTQQEDSAVYLCASSLERGVYDNEQFFGPGTRLTVL.

The chain carries TRBV5-6 and TRBJ2-7; D gene uncertain. Germline V lookup: CDR1 SGHDT, CDR2 YYEEEE. The CDR3 is 13 residues long. The ends were cut back, 2 bases at V and 8 bases at J, with 14 bases in the middle. CDR3 residues: CASSFLSATQQYF. CDR3 sequence (DNA): TGTGCCAGCAGCTTTTTGTCGGCGACGCAGCAGTACTTC.

This clone was seen only a few times. This sequence joins TRBV2 and TRBJ2-1; D is possibly TRBD2 (5 bases). Per germline, CDR1 SNHLY and CDR2 FYNNEI. This CDR3 contains 13 residues. V was pared by 0 bases and J by 9 bases, with 9 bases between. CDR3 loop: CASSEARGGEQFF. DNA for the CDR3: TGTGCCAGCAGTGAAGCGCGTGGAGGTGAGCAGTTCTTC. The whole variable domain, filled in from reference TRBV2 and TRBJ2-1, reads EPEVTQTPSHQVTQMGQEVILRCVPISNHLYFYWYRQILGQKVEFLVSFYNNEISEKSEIFDDQFSVERPDGSNFTLKIRSTKLEDSAMYFCASSEARGGEQFFGPGTRLTVL.

The CDR3 DNA reads TGTGCCAGCAGTTCACCGGGCCCCTCGCATCCAGATACGCAGTATTTT. This translates into CASSSPGPSHPDTQYF. V and J are TRBV28 and TRBJ2-3, with D unresolved. Trimming pared 4 bases from V and 4 bases from J, leaving 18 bases between. The V gene's germline CDR1 is MDHEN and CDR2 SYDVKM. CDR3 length: 16 amino acids.

This clone was observed a single time. Other DNA sequences in this sample translate to the same CDR3. This chain joins TRBV6-5 and TRBJ1-1; D is ambiguous. Per germline, CDR1 MNHEY and CDR2 SVGAGI. The V end lost 4 bases, the J end lost 0 bases, and 6 bases lay between the germline ends. The CDR3 totals 13 residues. In DNA form, the CDR3 reads TGTGCCAGCAGTTCCGGGCTGAACACTGAAGCTTTCTTT. Residues: CASSSGLNTEAFF.

The chain joins TRBV30 to TRBJ1-4, with D perhaps TRBD1 (6 bases). Germline V CDR1 and CDR2: GTSNPN, SVGIG (reference sequence). Trimming took 3 bases from V and 7 from J, leaving 18 bases between them. This CDR3 spans 15 amino acids. CDR3 residues: CAWRGGTRGGEKLFF. Written as DNA, the CDR3 is TGTGCCTGGAGAGGGGGGACCAGAGGAGGTGAAAAACTGTTTTTT.

The chain uses TRBV28 and TRBJ1-2; no clear D gene. This CDR3 has 12 amino acids. V lost 6 bases and J lost 8, with 13 bases in between. The germline V gene encodes CDR1 MDHEN and CDR2 SYDVKM. The CDR3 DNA follows: TGTGCCAGCAGCCCCCTCGGGGTCGGCTACACCTTC. Translated: CASSPLGVGYTF.

CDR3 coding DNA: TGTGCCAGCAGGACGGGTGTGAACACTGAAGCTTTCTTT. Protein product: CASRTGVNTEAFF. V and J are TRBV6-5 and TRBJ1-1; D not resolved. CDR3 length: 13 residues. The germline V gene encodes CDR1 MNHEY and CDR2 SVGAGI. The V gene lost 6 bases and the J gene lost 0 bases, with 8 bases spanning the gap.

This clone was picked up a small number of times. The chain employs TRBV5-1 and TRBJ1-1; 7 nucleotides match TRBD1. This CDR3 is 15 amino acids long. With 0 bases clipped from V and 5 bases from J, the junction kept 7 bases outside the gene matches. Germline values: CDR1 SGHRS, CDR2 YFSETQ. CDR3 loop: CASSLGDIRGTEAFF. In DNA, the CDR3 is TGCGCCAGCAGCTTGGGGGACATCAGGGGGACTGAAGCTTTCTTT. Full variable domain (rest looked up from reference TRBV5-1 and TRBJ1-1): KAGVTQTPRYLIKTRGQQVTLSCSPISGHRSVSWYQQTPGQGLQFLFEYFSETQRNKGNFPGRFSGRQFSNSRSEMNVSTLELGDSALYLCASSLGDIRGTEAFFGQGTRLTVV.

This rearrangement joins TRBV10-3 to TRBJ2-2; TRBD1 matches 9 bases. The germline CDR1 and CDR2 sequences are ENHRY and SYGVKD. The CDR3 length is 17 residues. V trimming: 2 bases; J trimming: 1 base; junction bases outside the gene matches: 5. CDR3 residues: CAISEPKGQGNTGELFF. The CDR3 DNA sequence: TGTGCCATCAGTGAGCCTAAGGGACAGGGGAACACCGGGGAGCTGTTTTTT.

Concerning this clone: At one of its ends the junction is not consistent with the germline gene, which may arise from a read error. This chain connects TRBV3-1 (or the pseudogene TRBV3-2) to TRBJ1-4; D is uncertain. The germline V gene encodes CDR1 LGHDT and CDR2 YNNKEL (reference sequence). The CDR3 sequence is 12 residues long. DNA of the CDR3: TGTGCCAGCAGCCAAGGGTTTAGTAGTATCCTTTTT. Protein: CASSQGFSSILF.

This chain uses TRBV6-1 with TRBJ1-4, with no clear D. The V and J ends lost 0 bases and 5 bases respectively, with 10 bases between them. This CDR3 spans 15 amino acids. Germline-derived CDR1 and CDR2 are MNHNS and SASEGT. The CDR3 is CASSEALPGNEKLFF. The CDR3 DNA is TGTGCCAGCAGTGAAGCGCTCCCAGGCAATGAAAAACTGTTTTTT.

V usage is TRBV5-8 and J usage is TRBJ2-3, with 11 bases lining up with TRBD2. CDR1 SGHTS and CDR2 YDEGEE come from the germline V gene. This CDR3 spans 16 amino acids. V was clipped by 4 bases and J by 4 bases; unmatched bases: 8. CDR3 loop: CASSPRLAGFPDTQYF. In DNA form, the CDR3 reads TGTGCCAGCAGCCCCCGACTAGCGGGGTTTCCAGATACGCAGTATTTT.

The chain joins TRBV12-2 to TRBJ2-2; the table's TRBD1 call for D was not verified on the DNA. TRBV12-2 represents a pseudogene. This CDR3 has 16 amino acids. The CDR3: CASRLAGGENTGELFF. The CDR3, as DNA: TGTGCAAGTCGCTTAGCAGGGGGTGAAAACACCGGGGAGCTGTTTTTT.